This TCR beta chain appears in the sequencing data of a study of blood T cell repertoires in COVID-19. Study-wide background: Samples taken during acute and convalescent COVID-19 were collected in the United States, Italy and Spain. Nucleic acid was either cDNA or gDNA, and it came from T cells, B-cell-depleted T cells, or PBMCs.

V lost 6 bases to trimming and J lost 4 bases; unmatched junction nucleotides: 9. Germline assignment: CDR1 MNHEY and CDR2 SVGEGT. This CDR3 comprises 16 residues. Original handling: Estimation of nucleated cell counts was performed using reference gene primer amplification. Data came from immunoSEQ multiplex PCR; TCRdb stores just in-frame clones and leaves some out. The DNA was the basis for D and trimming; V, J and clone size are from that table. The table lists about 180,000 clones, roughly 87% of them singletons. Specimen: peripheral blood. The receptor comes from a man in his late teens or twenties who had recovered from COVID-19. The genes are TRBV6-2 or TRBV6-3 and TRBJ1-6; the match to TRBD1 covers 7 bases. The CDR3 nucleotides read TGTGCCAGCAGCCCCGGGGACAGAAAGTATAATTCACCCCTCCACTTT. Protein sequence: CASSPGDRKYNSPLHF.